This T cell receptor (beta chain) appears in the sequencing data of a study of blood T cells in healthy people across ages. The CDR3 is 13 amino acids. The ends were cut back, 0 bases at V and 8 bases at J, with 8 bases in the middle. Germline lookup yields CDR1 MNHEY and CDR2 SVGEGT. The table lists this clonotype with a count of one. Next came a second PCR, run for about 6 to 12 cycles, which used a sample-barcoded 5' primer along with a J-beta primer mix. TCRdb reprocessed the 5' RACE reads via MiXCR and lists one record per CDR3 protein. The sample carries 800,000 or so distinct CDR3 sequences, more than 20% recorded once. These records were also assigned to another study, of T cells of mothers and their children. That report adds: Among related mother-child pairs, overlap was slightly higher than in unrelated pairs, though not significantly.

The V call is TRBV6-2 or TRBV6-3, the J call TRBJ1-5; no clear D gene. The clonotype was recovered from a boy aged 5-17 years in good health. The sequenced material came from blood. Here the CDR3 reads CASSYSFLEPQHF. CDR3 nucleotides: TGTGCCAGCAGTTACTCTTTCCTGGAGCCCCAGCATTTT.